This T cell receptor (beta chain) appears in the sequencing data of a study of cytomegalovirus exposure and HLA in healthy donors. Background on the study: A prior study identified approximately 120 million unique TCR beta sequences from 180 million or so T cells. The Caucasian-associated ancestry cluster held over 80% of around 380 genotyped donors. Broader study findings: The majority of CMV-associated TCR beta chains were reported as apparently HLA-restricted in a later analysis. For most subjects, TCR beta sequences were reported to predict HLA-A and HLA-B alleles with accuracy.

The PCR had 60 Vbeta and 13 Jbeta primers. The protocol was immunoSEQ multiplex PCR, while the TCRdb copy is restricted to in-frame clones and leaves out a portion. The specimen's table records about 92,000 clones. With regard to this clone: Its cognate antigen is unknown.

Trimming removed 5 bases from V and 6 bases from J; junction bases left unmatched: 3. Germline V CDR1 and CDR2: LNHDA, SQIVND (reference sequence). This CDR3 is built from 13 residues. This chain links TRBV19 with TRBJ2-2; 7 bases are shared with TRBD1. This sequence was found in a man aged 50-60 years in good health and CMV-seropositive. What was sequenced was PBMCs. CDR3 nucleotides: TGTGCCAGTAGTCCACAGGGGCCCGGGGAGCTGTTTTTT. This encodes CASSPQGPGELFF. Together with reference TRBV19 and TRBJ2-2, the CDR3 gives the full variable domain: DGGITQSPKYLFRKEGQNVTLSCEQNLNHDAMYWYRQDPGQGLRLIYYSQIVNDFQKGDIAEGYSVSREKKESFPLTVTSAQKNPTAFYLCASSPQGPGELFFGEGSRLTVL.